This T cell receptor beta chain came from a study of blood T cell repertoires in COVID-19. Study in general: Whether acute or convalescent, the COVID-19 samples came from the United States, Italy and Spain. From T cells, B-cell-depleted T cells, or PBMCs came the material, which was cDNA or gDNA.

Germline CDR1 MNHEY, CDR2 SVGAGI. The V end was cut by 6 bases, the J end by 2 bases, with 7 bases between. CDR3 length: 12 residues. Original processing methods: Nucleated cell counts were estimated from reference gene primer amplification. Data came from immunoSEQ multiplex PCR; TCRdb stores just in-frame clones and leaves some out. Clone size and V and J calls were adopted from that table, with D and trimming inferred from the DNA. The table lists some 99,000 clones, 75% to 90% of them singletons. Sequences were obtained from peripheral blood. This sequence originates from a woman aged 50 to 65 with acute or convalescent COVID-19. This rearrangement joins TRBV6-5 to TRBJ1-2; no firm D call. The CDR3 region is CASSQANYGYTF. DNA of the CDR3: TGTGCCAGCAGCCAGGCCAACTATGGCTACACCTTC.